The clone carrying this TCR beta chain has at least ten counts. Its antigen is undetermined. This CDR3 region has 13 residues. Germline values: CDR1 SQVTM, CDR2 ANQGSEA. Trimming stripped 7 bases from V and 4 bases from J, with 14 bases between. Unique molecular identifiers were present in the TCR beta cDNA libraries. Via MiXCR, TCRdb re-called the PCR reads, giving one row per CDR3 protein. Of some 500,000 distinct CDR3 sequences listed, roughly 45% were seen once; the top ten hold about 12%. This sample was included in a study of post-analysis software for immune sequencing data. Overall study results and limits: Patients had higher frequencies than controls of about five TRBV segments, including TRBV5-6, TRBV5-1 and TRBV20-1.

The sample comprised blood. This sequence was found in a girl under 18 with multiple sclerosis. V is TRBV29-1 and J is TRBJ2-1; D is perhaps TRBD2 (5 bases). The CDR3, as DNA: TGCAGCGCTGAGGGCAGAACATACAATGAGCAGTTCTTC. Translating it yields CSAEGRTYNEQFF.